This T cell receptor beta chain was identified in a study of cytomegalovirus exposure and HLA in healthy donors (dated by TCRdb to about 2017). Notes on the research overall: An earlier analysis of under 600 of the donors reported about 250 Gb of sequence data and about 100 million unique TCR beta sequences from about 179 million T cells. The number of typed donors differed by locus: 629-630 for A, B, C, DRB1 and DQB1; approximately 520 for DQA1; over 600 for DPA1; and around 450 for DPB1. The study used immunosequencing to profile the T cell repertoires of several hundred subjects and linked those repertoires to cytomegalovirus serostatus. An earlier analysis of 500 to 650 of the donors applied high-throughput TCR beta sequencing to assess whether each TCR beta V gene segment acted as functional or pseudogenic. Among about 400 genotyped donors of the cohort, an average of approximately 220,000 unique TCR beta nucleotide sequences was sequenced per donor, of which about 19% were non-productive. Roughly 5 DR-DQ haplotypes were treated as single units for association and clustering because of strong linkage in the cohort. An early release that covered about 640 HLA-typed donors contained around 300 gigabases of sequencing data and 75 million to 100 million unique TCR sequences. In a later analysis, previously published TCR beta repertoires from 550 to 750 donors were re-analyzed and high-resolution HLA genotyping was added so that TCR occurrence patterns could be studied. All discovery cohort repertoires had been generated on a single sequencing platform. The study was designed to test whether signatures of past pathogen exposure could be identified by cataloging public T cell receptors. High-throughput TCR immunosequencing, statistical association of individual TCRs with disease status, and machine learning were combined to predict cytomegalovirus infection status. The later analysis used no new phenotypic data to find candidate immune exposures, relying instead on TCR beta sequences and their occurrence across donors. Donor age, sex, ethnicity and CMV serostatus were collected together with the repertoire data. Genome-wide SNP genotypes for about 65% of the roughly 670 donors were used in a later genetic analysis, which treated that subset as a discovery cohort. Class I and class II HLA loci were covered by the typing at four-digit resolution. In addition to the first cohort of 650 to 750 subjects, a separate validation cohort of approximately 120 different subjects was used. Of the roughly 410 genotyped donors, approximately 81% were placed in the genetic ancestry cluster associated with self-reported Caucasian donors.

The cohort comprised around 690 healthy bone marrow donors. At the time of sampling, every cohort member was nominally healthy, though immune exposures that went unrecorded were likely present. The donor tested CMV seronegative and was one of the 352 seronegative cohort members. Every donor gave a peripheral blood sample, and the peripheral blood mononuclear cells from that sample were used for TCR beta sequencing. The Qiagen DNeasy Blood Extraction Kit was used to extract genomic DNA from the blood cell samples. General study outcomes and caveats: Only TCR beta chains were sequenced in this cohort, and the absence of alpha or paired-chain data limited detectable features. The authors suggested that the approach could potentially be generalized to other disease states and immunological phenotypes. HLA typing was unavailable for some donors at each locus, so association tests used only the typed subset. In a later analysis, TCR association rates were found to vary across HLA loci, with the most associated TCRs seen for DRB1 alleles and the fewest for HLA-C alleles. Most TCR sequences were observed very rarely across donors, whereas some public TCRs were present in many individuals. A further reported finding was that TCR beta sequences accurately predicted the HLA-A and HLA-B alleles for most subjects in the first cohort. Cytomegalovirus status was reported to be diagnosed by the classifier with high specificity and sensitivity in both the original and validation cohorts. In a later analysis, most CMV-associated TCR beta chains were found to appear HLA-restricted, with HLA associations seemingly driven largely by CMV exposure. The only immune exposure information available for the cohort was CMV serostatus. Assigning TCR associations to individual alleles was difficult when HLA alleles, especially DR and DQ, strongly co-occurred. Because counts were too low, roughly 16 rarely observed V segments, including chromosome 9 orphons, were excluded from the earlier analysis of 587 of the donors. An earlier analysis of 587 of the donors showed that most TCR beta V segments appeared in productive rearrangements either about 87% or about 30% of the time, which broadly matched IMGT annotations. A total of fewer than 200 TCR beta chains were listed by the study as associated with cytomegalovirus. Compared with equally common non-associated chains, HLA-associated TCR beta chains in a later analysis were more clonally expanded and had lower generation probabilities. Three of the identified cytomegalovirus-associated TCR beta chains were confirmed in vitro to be specific for cytomegalovirus antigens. Linkage disequilibrium might explain the correlated functional status among segregating V segments, but an unknown experimental factor could not be ruled out. Specific HLA alleles were associated with roughly 16,000 TCR beta sequences at a false discovery rate of 0.05 in a later analysis. A cluster of highly shared sequence variants was judged likely to be a technical artifact of the sequencing pipeline. V-gene and J-gene trimming of TCR beta chains was associated with a missense DCLRE1C variant in a later genetic analysis, and the association was replicated in an independent cohort. A later genetic analysis reported fewer N-insertions in productive TCRs among donors in an Asian-associated ancestry cluster than the roughly 690-donor mean. According to a later analysis, parvovirus B19, influenza, CMV and Epstein-Barr virus appeared linked to several top co-occurrence clusters. Presence/absence analyses assumed roughly uniform sequencing depth across donors, an assumption that may not hold.

Notes on this clone: The antigen this receptor binds is unknown. Qualities for individual bases were not recorded, and no much larger clone is one base off.

Receptor libraries were prepared by the immunoSEQ multiplex PCR assay. For the multiplex PCR, a mixture combining 60 forward primers for TCR Vbeta segments and 13 reverse primers for TCR Jbeta segments was used. A multiplex PCR assay on genomic DNA amplified the CDR3 region of rearranged TCR beta genes. The Illumina HiSeq System was used to sequence the amplified TCR beta libraries as 87-base-pair reads. Turning to the authors' computational methods: A later analysis tallied approximately 87 million unique TCR beta chains across the approximately 670 repertoires, and some 10 million of those chains were shared by two or more donors. Raw reads were error-corrected and collapsed into unique sequences with a nearest-neighbor algorithm that merged closely related sequences to remove PCR and sequencing errors. CDR3 sequences were aligned to IMGT reference sequences to assign V, D and J gene segments. For a sequence to be retained, a match of at least six nucleotides to both a V gene segment and a J gene segment was required. A rearrangement was called productive if the CDR3 had no stop codons and remained in frame with V and J, and every other rearrangement was called non-productive. Following IMGT convention, CDR3 was defined as the stretch from the second conserved V-encoded cysteine to the conserved J-encoded phenylalanine. Sequences without an unambiguous match to a single V gene segment were excluded from the earlier analysis of 587 of the donors. In an earlier analysis of 450 to 750 of the donors, a V segment was called functional when productive rearrangements were above 56.7%, and segregating when the standard deviation between donors exceeded 5%. A statistical classification framework was developed to diagnose cytomegalovirus status using the catalog of TCR beta chain sequences. In a later analysis, V and J genes were assigned by comparing TCR nucleotide sequences against IMGT/GENE-DB human TR gene sequences. The TCRdist pipeline was used in a later analysis to assign CDR3 sequences and most-parsimonious VDJ recombination scenarios. In a later analysis, each TCR beta chain was defined by its CDR3 amino acid sequence together with its V-gene family, and reads lacking a unique V-gene family were excluded. In a later analysis, 450 to 600 highly shared, low-generation-probability nucleotide sequences were removed to address suspected cross-contamination and a sequencing artifact. For each public chain, a later analysis derived a clonal expansion index from normalized ranks of inferred template counts within each repertoire. In a later analysis, generation probabilities were computed using a VDJ recombination model fitted to out-of-frame rearrangements, and the results were checked against IGoR. Hypergeometric tests were used in a later analysis to score TCR-TCR, TCR-HLA and TCR-CMV co-occurrence, with a repertoire-size bias correction applied to the TCR pairs. False discovery rates were estimated in a later analysis by permuting HLA or CMV assignments 20 times. In a later analysis, co-occurring TCRs were grouped using DBSCAN, with TCRdist sequence similarity added in when clustering inside HLA-allele-positive subsets. Co-occurrence clustering excluded repertoires with fewer than 30,000 or more than 120,000 public chains, plus five with anomalous nucleotide sharing. TCRdb limited this immuneACCESS table to in-frame rearrangements with V and J called. A share of clones is missing; checked studies link under half to unresolved V genes, and the rest is unexplained. That table is the source of V, J and clone size, and D and trimming were worked out from the DNA. For this sample there are 100,000 to 150,000 clones; around 82% appear just once. The top ten clones comprise roughly 1.7% of the sample.

The receptor's source is a boy aged 5-17 years in good health and CMV-seronegative. The sample comprised PBMCs.

The DNA is as follows: TGTGCCAGCAGCTCACCGACAGGGGTAGTGAACACCGGGGAGCTGTTTTTT. This encodes CASSSPTGVVNTGELFF. The sequence joins TRBV7-9 to TRBJ2-2, and TRBD1 aligns with 8 junction nucleotides. Measured from the cysteine to the phenylalanine, the CDR3 is 17 residues long. Of the read, only the CDR3 DNA is kept; its 51 bases are in frame from base 1. Reading the germline V gene (reference sequence) gives CDR1 SEHNR and CDR2 FQNEAQ. V has 4 bases trimmed and J has 1 base trimmed; junction bases matching no gene number 8.